This TCR beta chain was sequenced in a study of cytomegalovirus exposure and HLA in healthy donors. This clone turned up a few times. Germline lookup yields CDR1 SGHDT and CDR2 YYEEEE. The CDR3 contains 13 residues. V lost 2 bases and J 0 bases, leaving 5 bases between the germline ends. Clones were sequenced by immunoSEQ multiplex PCR, and TCRdb holds only the in-frame ones, with some missing. The sample has 200,000 to 300,000 clones; approximately 87% are singletons. The specimen sequenced was PBMCs. This TCR was recovered from a man between 18 and 35 years old in good health and CMV-seronegative. The chain carries TRBV5-6 and TRBJ1-2; D remains ambiguous. The CDR3 sequence: CASSFLTNYGYTF. The CDR3 coding sequence is TGTGCCAGCAGCTTTCTTACTAACTATGGCTACACCTTC.